These 8 T cell receptor beta chains originate from one sample sequenced in a study of T cell repertoires in cytomegalovirus infection. Their specific antigens are unknown. TCRdb passed the reads through MiXCR, listing each CDR3 protein once. The sample shows approximately 770,000 distinct CDR3 sequences, almost 30% of them seen only once. The starting material was cultured CD8+ T cells from PBMCs, obtained from culture after CMV antigen stimulation. The receptors come from a human donor in good health (CMV status not recorded). Some clones in this sample may be carry-over from other donors' samples.

The V and J genes are TRBV5-4 and TRBJ2-7; D is possibly TRBD2 (7 bases). Germline values: CDR1 SGHNT, CDR2 YYREEE (reference sequence). Trimming removed 1 base at V and 3 bases at J, with 14 bases between. The CDR3 consists of 15 residues. CDR3 sequence reads: CASSLSGGASYEQYV. CDR3 nucleotide sequence: TGTGCCAGCAGCTTGAGTGGGGGGGCCAGCTACGAGCAGTACGTC.

This clonotype was seen only a few times. The chain has TRBV7-2 and TRBJ2-7; D not certain. There are 15 residues in the CDR3. CDR1 and CDR2 from the germline V gene are SGHTA and FQGNSA. The ends were cut back, 0 bases at V and 2 bases at J, with 11 bases in the middle. CDR3 residues: CASSLAPMGPYEQYV. The CDR3 region has the DNA TGTGCCAGCAGCTTAGCGCCCATGGGTCCCTACGAGCAGTACGTC.

V and J are TRBV19 and TRBJ1-2, with TRBD1 as a possible D gene (6 bases). The CDR3 contains 15 residues. Trimming took 3 bases from V and 6 from J, leaving 17 bases between them. Per the germline V gene, CDR1 is LNHDA and CDR2 is SQIVND (reference sequence). This CDR3 is CASSMGGTGSNGYTF. The CDR3 DNA sequence: TGTGCCAGTAGTATGGGGGGCACAGGGTCAAATGGCTACACCTTC.

The CDR3 loop reads CATSREKGTEKLFF. The CDR3 DNA reads TGTGCCACCAGCAGAGAGAAGGGGACGGAAAAACTGTTTTTT. The chain employs TRBV15 and TRBJ1-4; D perhaps matches TRBD1 (5 bases). CDR3 length: 14 residues. Germline V gene lookup returns CDR1 LNHNV and CDR2 YYDKDF (reference sequence). With 0 bases removed from V and 8 bases from J, the gap between germline ends came to 10 bases.

The table lists this clonotype with a few counts. The chain has TRBV7-9 and TRBJ2-1; TRBD1 is a possible D gene (5 bases). Between the trimmed V and J ends, which lost 5 bases and 3 bases, there was a span of 17 bases. The CDR3 length is 16 residues. Germline lookup yields CDR1 SEHNR and CDR2 FQNEAQ (reference sequence). For the CDR3, the DNA is TGTGCCAGCAGCGGTAACAGTGGGGCAGACTACAATGAGCAGTTCTTC. This translates into CASSGNSGADYNEQFF.

This clonotype was counted a few times. For the CDR3, the DNA is TGTGCCAGCAGCGTAGGGGCCGCGGCGGATGAGCAGTTCTTC. Amino acid sequence: CASSVGAAADEQFF. The chain joins TRBV9 to TRBJ2-1, with D uncertain. In germline, CDR1 is SGDLS, CDR2 YYNGEE. The V end was cut by 0 bases, the J end by 8 bases, with 12 bases between. The CDR3 is 14 residues long.

The rearrangement uses TRBV6-2 or TRBV6-3 and TRBJ2-4, with 9 bases aligning to TRBD1. Germline V gene lookup returns CDR1 MNHEY and CDR2 SVGEGT. This CDR3 contains 15 residues. The V segment lost 4 bases and the J segment 0 bases; nucleotides outside the gene matches: 1. Here the CDR3 reads CASSLTGGAKNIQYF. In nucleotides, the CDR3 is TGTGCCAGCAGTTTGACAGGGGGAGCCAAAAACATTCAGTACTTC.

This clonotype was detected a few times. The chain couples TRBV14 to TRBJ2-7; perhaps D is TRBD1 or TRBD2 (5 bases each). CDR3 length equals 13 residues. Germline V lookup: CDR1 SGHDN, CDR2 FVKESK. The ends were cut back, 4 bases at V and 5 bases at J, with 12 bases in the middle. The CDR3 DNA reads as TGTGCCAGCAGCCGACGGGGCTCAGACGAGCAGTACGTC. Its translation is CASSRRGSDEQYV.